The 14 T cell receptor beta chains reported below all come from one sample, sequenced in a study of T cells in Graves' hyperthyroidism and ophthalmopathy. Amplified TCR beta CDR3 regions derived from RNA transcripts. The study used the HTBI primer set for a first-round RT-PCR of the TCR CDR3. TCRdb re-called the multiplex PCR reads through MiXCR, storing one row per CDR3 protein. The sample yields some 300,000 distinct CDR3 sequences, around a fifth seen once. The material sequenced was blood. These receptors were collected from a man aged 50 or older with Graves' ophthalmopathy.

The chain couples TRBV4-2 to TRBJ2-7; 11 bases match TRBD2. Losses at the gene ends were 4 bases for V and 3 bases for J; bases not matched to a gene: 2. Germline CDR1 reads LGHNA; CDR2 reads YNFKEQ. The CDR3 contains 14 residues. CDR3: CASSRGLADYEQYF. The CDR3 coding sequence is TGTGCCAGCAGCCGGGGACTAGCGGACTACGAGCAGTACTTC.

This clonotype was seen many times. The CDR3 region has the DNA TGTGCCAGCAGCCCGCAGTGGGGGGTTGAAGCTTTCTTT. This codes for CASSPQWGVEAFF. The chain combines TRBV7-9 with TRBJ1-1; TRBD1 might be the D (5 bases). The germline V gene has CDR1 SEHNR and CDR2 FQNEAQ (reference sequence). The CDR3 spans 13 residues. V gave up 5 bases and J gave up 7 bases, with 14 bases separating them.

There are a few counts of this clonotype. The chain carries TRBV6-5 and TRBJ2-7; 8 nucleotides align to TRBD2. The CDR3 totals 14 residues. J was trimmed by 6 bases and V by 4 bases; bases with no gene match: 8. Per germline, CDR1 MNHEY and CDR2 SVGAGI. CDR3 amino acids: CASSSGTRPLEQYF. CDR3 nucleotides: TGTGCCAGCAGTTCCGGGACTAGGCCCCTCGAGCAGTACTTC.

The chain uses TRBV25-1 and TRBJ1-4, with D possibly TRBD1 on 5 matching bases. Germline V gene sequence: CDR1 MGHDK, CDR2 SYGVNS. The length of the CDR3 is 18 residues. Trimming removed 4 bases at V and 0 bases at J, with 18 bases between. CDR3 nucleotide sequence: TGTGCCAGCAGTGGGGGGGTTGGGACCACGGCAACTAATGAAAAACTGTTTTTT. Translated, it gives CASSGGVGTTATNEKLFF.

In regard to this clonotype: The junction departs from the called germline gene at one end, perhaps through a read error. The rearrangement joins TRBV19 to TRBJ2-2; the D is unclear. The germline gives CDR1 LNHDA, CDR2 SQIVND (reference sequence). The CDR3 loop spans 12 amino acids. The CDR3, as DNA: TGTGCCAGTAGGATAGGTACCGGGGAGCTGTTTTTT. The encoded protein is CASRIGTGELFF.

This clonotype was picked up one time. This may be a read error: a much more frequent sequence differs by one nucleotide. The chain employs TRBV7-8 and TRBJ2-7; D is possibly TRBD1 (5 bases). With 3 bases removed from V and 3 bases from J, the gap between germline ends came to 18 bases. From germline, CDR1 is SGHVS and CDR2 FQNEAQ. CDR3 length: 16 amino acids. The CDR3 sequence is CASSFLSRGRSYEQYF. DNA for the CDR3: TGTGCCAGCAGCTTCCTATCAAGGGGTCGGAGCTACGAGCAGTACTTC.

This clonotype was picked up many times. The chain has TRBV13 and TRBJ2-1; 11 nucleotides align to TRBD2. CDR1 and CDR2 (germline): PRHDT, FYEKMQ (reference sequence). V shed 3 bases, J shed 8 bases, and the junction held 6 bases outside the gene matches. The CDR3 covers 15 residues. The CDR3 DNA follows: TGTGCCAGCAGCTTGAGGGCTAGCGGGAGGTATGAGCAGTTCTTC. Protein sequence: CASSLRASGRYEQFF.

This clonotype has at least ten counts. The gene calls are TRBV2 and TRBJ2-1; 9 positions match TRBD2. The CDR3 sequence is 15 residues long. The V gene's germline CDR1 is SNHLY and CDR2 FYNNEI. With V trimmed by 4 bases and J by 4 bases, 5 bases remained unmatched. The CDR3 reads CASSADAGGYNEQFF. CDR3 nucleotide sequence: TGTGCCAGCAGTGCGGATGCGGGAGGGTACAATGAGCAGTTCTTC.

This clonotype was detected ten times or more. V gene TRBV28 combines with J gene TRBJ1-4; D is uncertain. This CDR3 contains 12 residues. Per germline, CDR1 MDHEN and CDR2 SYDVKM. V was pared by 6 bases and J by 5 bases, with 7 bases between. The CDR3 spells CASRQMNEKLFF. CDR3 bases: TGTGCCAGCAGGCAGATGAATGAAAAACTGTTTTTT.

The V call is TRBV12-3 or TRBV12-4, the J call TRBJ2-1; 14 nucleotides agree with TRBD2. This CDR3 has 18 residues. J was trimmed by 3 bases and V by 2 bases; bases with no gene match: 6. In DNA, the CDR3 is TGTGCCAGCAGTTTATCGGGACTAGCGGGAGACGGCTACAATGAGCAGTTCTTC. The encoded protein is CASSLSGLAGDGYNEQFF.

The chain has TRBV7-9 and TRBJ2-1, with 8 bases fitting TRBD1. Germline CDR1 reads SEHNR; CDR2 reads FQNEAQ (reference sequence). The CDR3 is 16 amino acids. V was clipped by 5 bases and J by 5 bases; unmatched bases: 11. In nucleotides, the CDR3 is TGTGCCAGCAGCCGATTCCGGGACAGGAGGGACAATGAGCAGTTCTTC. Amino acid sequence: CASSRFRDRRDNEQFF.

This clonotype was recorded at least ten times. This chain uses TRBV11-2 with TRBJ2-4; perhaps TRBD2 as D (6 bases). The germline V and J ends were trimmed by 1 base and 4 bases, with 11 bases remaining between them. This CDR3 contains 15 residues. Germline CDR1 and CDR2: SGHAT and FQNNGV. The DNA for the CDR3 is TGTGCCAGCAGCTTAGGGGGACTGGTTAAAAACATTCAGTACTTC. This sequence encodes CASSLGGLVKNIQYF.

There are a few counts of this clonotype. V and J are TRBV5-1 and TRBJ2-1; D is perhaps TRBD1 or TRBD2 (5 bases each). The germline CDR1 and CDR2 sequences are SGHRS and YFSETQ. V lost 5 bases and J 5 bases, leaving 11 bases between the germline ends. This CDR3 has 13 amino acids. Here the CDR3 reads CASSTGTNNEQFF. CDR3 nucleotide sequence: TGCGCCAGCAGTACCGGGACGAACAATGAGCAGTTCTTC.

The table lists this clonotype with a few counts. The CDR3 DNA is TGTGCCAGCACAACTAGCGGGGCTCGAACTGGGGAGCTGTTTTTT. This gives the protein CASTTSGARTGELFF. The V gene is TRBV27, the J gene TRBJ2-2; TRBD2 matches 10 bases. This CDR3 is built from 15 residues. Losses at the gene ends were 7 bases for V and 8 bases for J; bases not matched to a gene: 10. Germline-derived CDR1 and CDR2 are MNHEY and SMNVEV (reference sequence).